This T cell receptor (beta chain) was observed in a study of cytomegalovirus exposure and HLA in healthy donors. Study overall: Drawn from HLA-typed donors, about 85 million unique TCRs were held in an early data release. Findings of the study overall: Solely CMV serostatus was available to characterize immune exposure. CMV antigen specificity of three CMV-associated chains was confirmed in vitro. Cytomegalovirus-associated status was assigned to 164 TCR beta chains.

The CDR3 has 12 amino acids. V was shortened by 7 bases and J by 9 bases, with 13 bases between the two germline ends. Germline values: CDR1 WSHSY, CDR2 SAAADI. In regard to this clone: Its antigen is currently unknown.

The PCR was carried out with 60 Vbeta primers and 13 Jbeta primers. Assay used: immunoSEQ multiplex PCR; TCRdb lists only in-frame clones, some missing. This sample carries approximately 190,000 clones, approximately 88% of them seen once, and the ten largest clones take around 3%. Material for sequencing was PBMCs. V is TRBV10-2 and J is TRBJ2-1; a weak D match, TRBD1 (6 bases). The receptor's source is a woman between 45 and 60 years old in good health and CMV-seropositive. The CDR3 reads CASTSRGSEQFF. In DNA, the CDR3 is TGCGCCAGCACGTCCAGGGGAAGTGAGCAGTTCTTC.